This TCR beta chain was identified in a study of cytomegalovirus exposure and HLA in healthy donors. Points from the study as a whole: Three of the chains that were CMV-associated were confirmed in vitro to be specific for CMV antigens.

J was trimmed by 7 bases and V by 2 bases; bases with no gene match: 10. Germline V gene data show CDR1 as SGHNT and CDR2 as YENEEA. CDR3 length: 16 residues. To note about this clone: What it recognizes is unknown.

PCR primers comprised 60 Vbeta and 13 Jbeta primers. The repertoire was sequenced with immunoSEQ multiplex PCR; TCRdb's copy has only in-frame clones and lacks some. Of some 180,000 clones listed, 78% were seen once; the top ten hold 13% to 15%. The sequencing input was PBMCs. The origin of this receptor is a woman aged 25 to 39 in good health and CMV-seropositive. The chain uses TRBV11-3 and TRBJ2-1; 8 bases match TRBD2. CDR3 region: CASSLQRGGLGNEQFF. Written as DNA, the CDR3 is TGTGCCAGCAGCTTACAACGGGGGGGCCTGGGGAATGAGCAGTTCTTC.